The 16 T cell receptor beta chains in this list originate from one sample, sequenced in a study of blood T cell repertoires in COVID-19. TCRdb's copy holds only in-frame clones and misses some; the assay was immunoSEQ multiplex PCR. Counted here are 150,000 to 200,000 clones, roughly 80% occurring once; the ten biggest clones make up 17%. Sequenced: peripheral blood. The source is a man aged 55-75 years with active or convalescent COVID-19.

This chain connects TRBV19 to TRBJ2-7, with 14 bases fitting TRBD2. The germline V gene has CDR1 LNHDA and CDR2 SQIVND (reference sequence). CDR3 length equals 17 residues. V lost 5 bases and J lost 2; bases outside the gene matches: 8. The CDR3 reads CASSPRLAGGLPYEQYF. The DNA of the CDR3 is TGTGCCAGTAGTCCTCGACTAGCGGGAGGGCTCCCCTACGAGCAGTACTTC.

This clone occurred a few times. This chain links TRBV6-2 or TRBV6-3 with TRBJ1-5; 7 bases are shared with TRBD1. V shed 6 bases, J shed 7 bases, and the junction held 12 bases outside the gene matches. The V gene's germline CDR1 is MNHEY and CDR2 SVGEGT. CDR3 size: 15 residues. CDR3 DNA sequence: TGTGCCAGCAGCCAGGGACAGACCGCCCGGCAGCCCCAGCATTTT. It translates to CASSQGQTARQPQHF.

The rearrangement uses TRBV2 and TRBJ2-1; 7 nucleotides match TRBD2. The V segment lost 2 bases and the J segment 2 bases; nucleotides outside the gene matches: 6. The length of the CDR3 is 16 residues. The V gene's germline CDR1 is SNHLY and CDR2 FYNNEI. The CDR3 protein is CASSERGLPTYNEQFF. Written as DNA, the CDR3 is TGTGCCAGCAGTGAAAGGGGACTACCTACCTACAATGAGCAGTTCTTC.

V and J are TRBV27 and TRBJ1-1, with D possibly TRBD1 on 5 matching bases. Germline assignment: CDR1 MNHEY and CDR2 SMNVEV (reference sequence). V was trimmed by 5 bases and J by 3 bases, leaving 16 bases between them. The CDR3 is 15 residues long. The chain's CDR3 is CASSPLRGRDTEAFF. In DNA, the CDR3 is TGTGCCAGCAGTCCCCTTAGGGGCCGTGACACTGAAGCTTTCTTT.

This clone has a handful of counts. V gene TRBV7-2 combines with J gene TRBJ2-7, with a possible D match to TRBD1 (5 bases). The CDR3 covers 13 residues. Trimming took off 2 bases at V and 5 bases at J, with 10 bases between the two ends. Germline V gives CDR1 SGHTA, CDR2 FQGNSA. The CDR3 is CASSLQGADEQYF. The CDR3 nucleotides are TGTGCCAGCAGCTTACAAGGGGCGGACGAGCAGTACTTC.

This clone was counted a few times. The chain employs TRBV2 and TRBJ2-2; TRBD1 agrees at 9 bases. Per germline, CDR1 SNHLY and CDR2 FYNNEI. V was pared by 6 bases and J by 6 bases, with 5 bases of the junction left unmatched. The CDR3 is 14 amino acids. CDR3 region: CASSQGQGSGELFF. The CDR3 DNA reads TGTGCCAGCAGCCAGGGACAGGGATCCGGGGAGCTGTTTTTT.

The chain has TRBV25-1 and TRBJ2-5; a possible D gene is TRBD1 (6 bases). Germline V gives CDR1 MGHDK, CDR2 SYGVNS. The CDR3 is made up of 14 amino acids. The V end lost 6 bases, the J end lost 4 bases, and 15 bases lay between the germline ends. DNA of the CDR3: TGTGCCAGCAGGGACAGCAGAGCCTCAGAGACCCAGTACTTC. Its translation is CASRDSRASETQYF.

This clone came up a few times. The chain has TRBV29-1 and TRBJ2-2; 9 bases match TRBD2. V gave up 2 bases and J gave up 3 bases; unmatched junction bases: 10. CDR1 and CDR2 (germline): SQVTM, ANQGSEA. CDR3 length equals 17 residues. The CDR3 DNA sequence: TGCAGCGTTGAAACCGCAGGAGCGGGAGGTCACACCGGGGAGCTGTTTTTT. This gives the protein CSVETAGAGGHTGELFF.

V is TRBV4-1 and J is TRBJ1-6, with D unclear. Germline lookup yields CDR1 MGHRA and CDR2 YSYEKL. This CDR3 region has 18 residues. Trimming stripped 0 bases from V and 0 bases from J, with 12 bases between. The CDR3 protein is CASSQEASGVSYNSPLHF. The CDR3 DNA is TGCGCCAGCAGCCAAGAGGCTTCCGGGGTCTCCTATAATTCACCCCTCCACTTT.

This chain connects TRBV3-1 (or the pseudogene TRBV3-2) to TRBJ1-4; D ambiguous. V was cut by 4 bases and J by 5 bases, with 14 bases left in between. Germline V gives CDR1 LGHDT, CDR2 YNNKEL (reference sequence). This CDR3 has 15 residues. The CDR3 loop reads CASSPDIGRNEKLFF. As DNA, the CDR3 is TGTGCCAGCAGCCCAGACATTGGGAGAAATGAAAAACTGTTTTTT.

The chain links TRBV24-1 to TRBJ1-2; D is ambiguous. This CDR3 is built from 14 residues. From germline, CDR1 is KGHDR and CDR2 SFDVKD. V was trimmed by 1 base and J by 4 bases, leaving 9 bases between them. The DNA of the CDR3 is TGTGCCACCAGTGATTTCAAGCGTACCTATGGCTACACCTTC. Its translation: CATSDFKRTYGYTF.

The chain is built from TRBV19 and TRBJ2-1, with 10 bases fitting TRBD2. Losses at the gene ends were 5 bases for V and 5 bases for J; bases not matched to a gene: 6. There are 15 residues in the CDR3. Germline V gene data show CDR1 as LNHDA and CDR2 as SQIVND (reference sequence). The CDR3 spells CASSVIAGGDNEQFF. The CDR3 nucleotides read TGTGCCAGTAGTGTTATAGCGGGAGGAGACAATGAGCAGTTCTTC.

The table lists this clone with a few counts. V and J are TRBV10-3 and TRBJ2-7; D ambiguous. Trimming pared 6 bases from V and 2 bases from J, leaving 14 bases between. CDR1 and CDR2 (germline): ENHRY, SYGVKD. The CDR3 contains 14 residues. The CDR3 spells CAIRAVRIPYEQYF. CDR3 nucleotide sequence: TGTGCCATCAGGGCTGTCAGGATCCCCTACGAGCAGTACTTC.

In nucleotides, the CDR3 is TGTGCCGGCATGGGAGCGGGAGCAGATACGCAGTATTTT. The encoded protein is CAGMGAGADTQYF. The chain uses TRBV6-5 and TRBJ2-3; 8 nucleotides agree with TRBD2. Germline V gene lookup returns CDR1 MNHEY and CDR2 SVGAGI. J gave up 4 bases and V 11 bases, and 8 bases lay outside the gene matches. CDR3 length: 13 residues.

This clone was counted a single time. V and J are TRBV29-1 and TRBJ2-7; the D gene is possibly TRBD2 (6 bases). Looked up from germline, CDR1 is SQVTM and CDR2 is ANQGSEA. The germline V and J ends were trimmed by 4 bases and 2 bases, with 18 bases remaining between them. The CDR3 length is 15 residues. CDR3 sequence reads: CSVGGERVFPYEQYF. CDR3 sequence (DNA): TGCAGCGTTGGGGGAGAGCGGGTCTTTCCCTACGAGCAGTACTTC.

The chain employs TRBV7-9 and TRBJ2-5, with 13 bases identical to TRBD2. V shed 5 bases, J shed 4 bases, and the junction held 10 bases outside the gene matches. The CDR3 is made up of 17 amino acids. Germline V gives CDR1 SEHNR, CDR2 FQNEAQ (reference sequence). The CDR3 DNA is TGTGCCAGCAGCCCCCGACTAGCGGGAGGTTCGGCAGAGACCCAGTACTTC. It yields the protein CASSPRLAGGSAETQYF.